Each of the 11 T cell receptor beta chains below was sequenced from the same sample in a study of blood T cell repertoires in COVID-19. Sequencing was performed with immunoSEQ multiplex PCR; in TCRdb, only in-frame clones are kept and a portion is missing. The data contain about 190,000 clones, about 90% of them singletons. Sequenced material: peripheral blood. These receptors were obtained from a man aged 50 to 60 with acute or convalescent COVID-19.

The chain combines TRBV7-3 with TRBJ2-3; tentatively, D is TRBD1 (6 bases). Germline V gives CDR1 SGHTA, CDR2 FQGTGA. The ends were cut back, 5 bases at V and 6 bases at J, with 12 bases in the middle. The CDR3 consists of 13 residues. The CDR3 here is CASSTRTEDTQYF. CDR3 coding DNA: TGTGCCAGCAGCACCCGGACAGAGGATACGCAGTATTTT.

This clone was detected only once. This chain's CDR3 is CASSSGPSTTNKQYF. CDR3 sequence (DNA): TGTGCCAGCAGCTCAGGACCTAGTACGACTAACAAGCAGTACTTC. The V call is TRBV5-8, the J call TRBJ2-7, with D tentatively TRBD2 (5 bases). The CDR3 loop spans 15 amino acids. Germline assignment: CDR1 SGHTS and CDR2 YDEGEE. Trimming pared 3 bases from V and 8 bases from J, leaving 21 bases between.

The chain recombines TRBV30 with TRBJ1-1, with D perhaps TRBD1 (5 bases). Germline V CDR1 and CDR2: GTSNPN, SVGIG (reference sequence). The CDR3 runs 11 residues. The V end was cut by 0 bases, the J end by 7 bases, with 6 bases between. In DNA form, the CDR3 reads TGTGCCTGGAGTGTCCAGGGTGAAGCTTTCTTT. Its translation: CAWSVQGEAFF.

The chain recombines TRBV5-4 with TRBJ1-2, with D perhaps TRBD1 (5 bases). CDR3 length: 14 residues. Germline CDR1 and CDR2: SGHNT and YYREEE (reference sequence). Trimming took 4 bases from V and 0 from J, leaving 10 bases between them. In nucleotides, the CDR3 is TGTGCCAGCAGCCTAGACAGATCTAACTATGGCTACACCTTC. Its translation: CASSLDRSNYGYTF.

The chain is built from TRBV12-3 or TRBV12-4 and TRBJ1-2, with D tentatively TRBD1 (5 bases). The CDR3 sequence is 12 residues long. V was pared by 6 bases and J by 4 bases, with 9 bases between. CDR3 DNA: TGTGCCAGCAGCGCCCAGGGCTATGGCTACACCTTC. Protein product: CASSAQGYGYTF.

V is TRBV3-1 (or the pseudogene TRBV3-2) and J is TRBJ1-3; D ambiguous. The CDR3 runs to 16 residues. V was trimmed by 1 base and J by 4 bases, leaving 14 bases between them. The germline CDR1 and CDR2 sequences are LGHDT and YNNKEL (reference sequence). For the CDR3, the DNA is TGTGCCAGCAGCCAAGGTCGGGTTTACCCCGGAAACACCATATATTTT. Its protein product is CASSQGRVYPGNTIYF.

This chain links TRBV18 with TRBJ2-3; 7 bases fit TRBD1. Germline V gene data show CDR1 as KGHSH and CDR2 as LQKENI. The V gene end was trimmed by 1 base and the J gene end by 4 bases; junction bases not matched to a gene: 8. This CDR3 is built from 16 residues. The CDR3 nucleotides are TGTGCCAGCTCACCACGGGGACAGCAGAGCGCAGATACGCAGTATTTT. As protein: CASSPRGQQSADTQYF.

The CDR3 bases are TGTGCCAGCAGTTACACCGGACTGTTCCAAGAGACCCAGTACTTC. Translated, it gives CASSYTGLFQETQYF. J is TRBJ2-5 and V is TRBV6-2 or TRBV6-3, with D perhaps TRBD2 (5 bases). Trimming left V 2 bases short and J 1 base short, with 11 bases between. This CDR3 has 15 residues. CDR1 and CDR2 (germline): MNHEY, SVGEGT.

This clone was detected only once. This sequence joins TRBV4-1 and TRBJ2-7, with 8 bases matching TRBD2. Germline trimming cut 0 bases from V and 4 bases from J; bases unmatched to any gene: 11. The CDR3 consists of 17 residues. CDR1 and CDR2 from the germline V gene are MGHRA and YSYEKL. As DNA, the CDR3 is TGCGCCAGCAGCCAAGATACGGCGGGGACTAGTCAGTACGAGCAGTACTTC. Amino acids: CASSQDTAGTSQYEQYF.

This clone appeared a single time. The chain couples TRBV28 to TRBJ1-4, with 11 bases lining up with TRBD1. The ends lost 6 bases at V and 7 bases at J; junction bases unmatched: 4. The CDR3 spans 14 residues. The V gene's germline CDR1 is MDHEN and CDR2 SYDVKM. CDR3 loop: CASRTGTGGEKLFF. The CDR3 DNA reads TGTGCCAGCAGGACCGGGACAGGGGGTGAAAAACTGTTTTTT.

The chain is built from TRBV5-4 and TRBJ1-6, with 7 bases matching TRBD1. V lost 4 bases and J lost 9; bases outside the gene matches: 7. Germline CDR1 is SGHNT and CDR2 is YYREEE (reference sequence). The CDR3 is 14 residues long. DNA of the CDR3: TGTGCCAGCAGCGGGGACAGAATGATTTCACCCCTCCACTTT. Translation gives CASSGDRMISPLHF.